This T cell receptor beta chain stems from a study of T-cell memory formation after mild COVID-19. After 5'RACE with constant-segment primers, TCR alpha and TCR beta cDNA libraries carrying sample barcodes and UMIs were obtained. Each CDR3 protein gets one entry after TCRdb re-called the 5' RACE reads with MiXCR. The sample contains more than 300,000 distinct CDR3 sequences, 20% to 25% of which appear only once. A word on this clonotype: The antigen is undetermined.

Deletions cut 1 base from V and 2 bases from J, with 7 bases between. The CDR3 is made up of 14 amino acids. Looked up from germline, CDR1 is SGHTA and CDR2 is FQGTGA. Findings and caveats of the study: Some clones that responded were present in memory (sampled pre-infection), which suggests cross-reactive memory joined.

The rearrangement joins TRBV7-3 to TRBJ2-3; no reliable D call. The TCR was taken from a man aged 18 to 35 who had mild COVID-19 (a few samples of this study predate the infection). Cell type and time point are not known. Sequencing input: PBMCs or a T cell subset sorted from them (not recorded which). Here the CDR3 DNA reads TGTGCCAGCAGCTTAAACCCGGCCACAGATACGCAGTATTTT. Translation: CASSLNPATDTQYF.